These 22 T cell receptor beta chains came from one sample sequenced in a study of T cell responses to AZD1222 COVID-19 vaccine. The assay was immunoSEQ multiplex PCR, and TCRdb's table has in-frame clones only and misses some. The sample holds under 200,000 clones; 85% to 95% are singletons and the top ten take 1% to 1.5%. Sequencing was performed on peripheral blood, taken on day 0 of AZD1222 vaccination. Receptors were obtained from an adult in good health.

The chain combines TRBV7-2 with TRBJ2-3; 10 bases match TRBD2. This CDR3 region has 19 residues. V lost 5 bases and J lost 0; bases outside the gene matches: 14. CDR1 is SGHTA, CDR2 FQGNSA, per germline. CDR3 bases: TGTGCCAGCAGCCTCAGCGGGGGGGCAAGTCGAACTAGCACAGATACGCAGTATTTT. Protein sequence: CASSLSGGASRTSTDTQYF. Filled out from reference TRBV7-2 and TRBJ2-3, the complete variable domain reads GAGVSQSPSNKVTEKGKDVELRCDPISGHTALYWYRQSLGQGLEFLIYFQGNSAPDKSGLPSDRFSAERTGGSVSTLTIQRTQQEDSAVYLCASSLSGGASRTSTDTQYFGPGTRLTVL.

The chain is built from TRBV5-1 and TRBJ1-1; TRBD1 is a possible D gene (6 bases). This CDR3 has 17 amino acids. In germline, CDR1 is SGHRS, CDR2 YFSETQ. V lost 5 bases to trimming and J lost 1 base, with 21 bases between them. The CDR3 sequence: CASRYRGGAAQNTEAFF. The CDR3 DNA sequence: TGCGCCAGCAGATATCGTGGGGGGGCAGCCCAGAACACTGAAGCTTTCTTT. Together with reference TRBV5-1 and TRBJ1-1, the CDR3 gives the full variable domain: KAGVTQTPRYLIKTRGQQVTLSCSPISGHRSVSWYQQTPGQGLQFLFEYFSETQRNKGNFPGRFSGRQFSNSRSEMNVSTLELGDSALYLCASRYRGGAAQNTEAFFGQGTRLTVV.

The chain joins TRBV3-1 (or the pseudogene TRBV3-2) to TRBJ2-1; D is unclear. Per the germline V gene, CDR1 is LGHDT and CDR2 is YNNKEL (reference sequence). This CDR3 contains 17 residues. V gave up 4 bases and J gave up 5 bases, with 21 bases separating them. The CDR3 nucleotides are TGTGCCAGCAGCCGGGTCCCCGGCGGAATAACCAACAATGAGCAGTTCTTC. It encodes CASSRVPGGITNNEQFF.

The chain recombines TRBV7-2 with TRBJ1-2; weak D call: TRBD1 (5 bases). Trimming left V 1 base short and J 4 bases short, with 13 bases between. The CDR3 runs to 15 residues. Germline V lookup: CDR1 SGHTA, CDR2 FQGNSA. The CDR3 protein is CASSLGGQGSYGYTF. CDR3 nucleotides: TGTGCCAGCAGCTTAGGTGGGCAGGGATCCTATGGCTACACCTTC. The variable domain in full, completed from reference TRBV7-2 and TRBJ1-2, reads GAGVSQSPSNKVTEKGKDVELRCDPISGHTALYWYRQSLGQGLEFLIYFQGNSAPDKSGLPSDRFSAERTGGSVSTLTIQRTQQEDSAVYLCASSLGGQGSYGYTFGSGTRLTVV.

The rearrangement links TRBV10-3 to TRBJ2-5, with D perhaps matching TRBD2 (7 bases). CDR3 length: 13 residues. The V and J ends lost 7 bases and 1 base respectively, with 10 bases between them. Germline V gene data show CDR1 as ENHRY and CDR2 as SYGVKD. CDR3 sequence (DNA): TGTGCCATCAACGCGGGGGCCCAAGAGACCCAGTACTTC. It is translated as CAINAGAQETQYF.

Here the CDR3 reads CASSQDTLNEKLFF. DNA for the CDR3: TGTGCCAGCAGCCAGGACACCTTAAATGAAAAACTGTTTTTT. The chain uses TRBV5-4 and TRBJ1-4; perhaps TRBD1 as D (5 bases). This CDR3 is built from 14 residues. The germline CDR1 and CDR2 sequences are SGHNT and YYREEE (reference sequence). Trimming removed 4 bases at V and 5 bases at J, with 12 bases between.

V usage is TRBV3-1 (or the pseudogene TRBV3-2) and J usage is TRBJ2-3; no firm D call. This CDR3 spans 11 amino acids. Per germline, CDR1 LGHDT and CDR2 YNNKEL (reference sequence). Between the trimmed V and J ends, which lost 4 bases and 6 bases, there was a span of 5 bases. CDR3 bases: TGTGCCAGCAGCCTGAGCGATACGCAGTATTTT. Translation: CASSLSDTQYF.

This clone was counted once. CDR3 residues: CASSFEPNNQPQHF. The CDR3 DNA sequence: TGTGCCAGCAGTTTCGAGCCGAACAATCAGCCCCAGCATTTT. The chain joins TRBV27 to TRBJ1-5; D is unclear. CDR3 length: 14 amino acids. V gave up 3 bases and J gave up 3 bases, with 9 bases separating them. Germline V lookup: CDR1 MNHEY, CDR2 SMNVEV (reference sequence).

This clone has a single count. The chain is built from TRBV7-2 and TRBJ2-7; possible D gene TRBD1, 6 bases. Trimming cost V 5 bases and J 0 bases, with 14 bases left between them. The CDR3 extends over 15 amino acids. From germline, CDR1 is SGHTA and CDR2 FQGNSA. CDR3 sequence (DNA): TGTGCCAGCAGCCTGCTGGACAGATCCTCCTACGAGCAGTACTTC. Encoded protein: CASSLLDRSSYEQYF.

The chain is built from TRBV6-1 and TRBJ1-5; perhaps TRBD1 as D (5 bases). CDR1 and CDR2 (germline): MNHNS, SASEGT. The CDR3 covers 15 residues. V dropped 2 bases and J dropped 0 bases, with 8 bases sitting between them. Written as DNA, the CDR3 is TGTGCCAGCAGTGAACAGGGTGGTAGCAATCAGCCCCAGCATTTT. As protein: CASSEQGGSNQPQHF.

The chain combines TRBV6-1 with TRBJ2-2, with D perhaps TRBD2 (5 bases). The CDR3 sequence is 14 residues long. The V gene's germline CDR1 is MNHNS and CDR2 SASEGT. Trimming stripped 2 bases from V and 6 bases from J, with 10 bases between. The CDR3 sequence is CASSELLDSGELFF. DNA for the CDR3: TGTGCCAGCAGTGAATTACTAGATTCCGGGGAGCTGTTTTTT.

For the CDR3, the DNA is TGCGCCAGCAGCTTGGACGGGATCATAGGATCTGAAGCTTTCTTT. Encoded protein: CASSLDGIIGSEAFF. This chain joins TRBV5-1 and TRBJ1-1; D call uncertain. Looked up from germline, CDR1 is SGHRS and CDR2 is YFSETQ. V was trimmed by 0 bases and J by 6 bases, leaving 15 bases between them. This CDR3 contains 15 residues.

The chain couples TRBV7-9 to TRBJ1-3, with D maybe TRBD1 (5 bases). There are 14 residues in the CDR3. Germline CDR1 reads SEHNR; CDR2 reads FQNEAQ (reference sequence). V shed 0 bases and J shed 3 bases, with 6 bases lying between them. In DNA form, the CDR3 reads TGTGCCAGCAGCTTAGCGGGGGATGGAAACACCATATATTTT. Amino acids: CASSLAGDGNTIYF. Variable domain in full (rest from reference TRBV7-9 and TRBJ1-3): DTGVSQNPRHKITKRGQNVTFRCDPISEHNRLYWYRQTLGQGPEFLTYFQNEAQLEKSRLLSDRFSAERPKGSFSTLEIQRTEQGDSAMYLCASSLAGDGNTIYFGEGSWLTVV.

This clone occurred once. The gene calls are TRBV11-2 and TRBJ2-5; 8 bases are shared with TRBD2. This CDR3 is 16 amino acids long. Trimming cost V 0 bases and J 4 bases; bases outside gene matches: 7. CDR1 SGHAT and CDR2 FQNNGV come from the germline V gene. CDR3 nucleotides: TGTGCCAGCAGCTTAGATCCTATAGCGGGGCGAGAGACCCAGTACTTC. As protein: CASSLDPIAGRETQYF.

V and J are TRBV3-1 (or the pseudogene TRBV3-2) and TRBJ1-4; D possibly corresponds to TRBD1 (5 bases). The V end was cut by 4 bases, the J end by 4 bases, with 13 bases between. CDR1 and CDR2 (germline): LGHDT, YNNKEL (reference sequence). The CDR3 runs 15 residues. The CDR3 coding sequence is TGTGCCAGCAGCCCTCCCCGACAGCTTAATGAAAAACTGTTTTTT. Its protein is CASSPPRQLNEKLFF.

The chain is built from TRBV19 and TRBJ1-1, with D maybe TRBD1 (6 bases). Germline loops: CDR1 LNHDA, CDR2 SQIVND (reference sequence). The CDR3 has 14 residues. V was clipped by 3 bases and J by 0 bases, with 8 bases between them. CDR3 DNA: TGTGCCAGTAGTATGACAGGAATGAACACTGAAGCTTTCTTT. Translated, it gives CASSMTGMNTEAFF.

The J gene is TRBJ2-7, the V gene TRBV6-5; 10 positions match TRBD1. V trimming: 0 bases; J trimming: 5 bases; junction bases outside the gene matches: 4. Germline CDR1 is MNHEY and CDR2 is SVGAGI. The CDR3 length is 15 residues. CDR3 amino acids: CASSYSGTGVHEQYF. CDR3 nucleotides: TGTGCCAGCAGTTACTCCGGGACAGGGGTGCACGAGCAGTACTTC.

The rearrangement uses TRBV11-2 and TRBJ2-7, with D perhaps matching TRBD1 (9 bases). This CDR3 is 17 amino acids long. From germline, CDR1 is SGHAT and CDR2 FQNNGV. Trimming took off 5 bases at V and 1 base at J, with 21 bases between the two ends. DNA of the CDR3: TGTGCCAGCAGCAACCCCGGGGGGGGGACAGGGTCCTACGAGCAGTACTTC. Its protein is CASSNPGGGTGSYEQYF.

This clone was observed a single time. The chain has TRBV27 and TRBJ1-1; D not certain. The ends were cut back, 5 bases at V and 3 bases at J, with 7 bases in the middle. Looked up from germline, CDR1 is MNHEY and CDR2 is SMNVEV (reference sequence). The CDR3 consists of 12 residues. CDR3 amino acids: CASSRRDTEAFF. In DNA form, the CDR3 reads TGTGCCAGCAGTCGTAGGGACACTGAAGCTTTCTTT.

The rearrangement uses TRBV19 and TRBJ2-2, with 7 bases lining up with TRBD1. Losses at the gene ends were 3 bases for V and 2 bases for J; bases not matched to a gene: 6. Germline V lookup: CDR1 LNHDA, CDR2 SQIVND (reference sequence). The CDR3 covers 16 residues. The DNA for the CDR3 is TGTGCCAGTAGTATTAAACAGGGGAGCAACACCGGGGAGCTGTTTTTT. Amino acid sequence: CASSIKQGSNTGELFF.

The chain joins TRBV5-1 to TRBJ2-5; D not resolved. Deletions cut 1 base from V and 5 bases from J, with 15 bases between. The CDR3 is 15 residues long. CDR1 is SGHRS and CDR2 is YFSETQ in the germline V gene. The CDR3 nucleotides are TGCGCCAGCAGCTTGTATCGTGGGGTTTCGGAGACCCAGTACTTC. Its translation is CASSLYRGVSETQYF.

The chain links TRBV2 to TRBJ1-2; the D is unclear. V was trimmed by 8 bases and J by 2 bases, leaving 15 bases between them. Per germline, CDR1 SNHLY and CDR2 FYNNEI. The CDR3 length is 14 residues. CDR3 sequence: CASYLRRRNYGYTF. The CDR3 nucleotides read TGTGCCAGCTACCTCCGGCGGAGAAACTATGGCTACACCTTC.